This is a list of T cell receptor beta chains from one sample in a study of memory CD4+ T cells and cytomegalovirus serostatus. Clones were sequenced by immunoSEQ multiplex PCR, and TCRdb holds only the in-frame ones, with some missing. The data contain more than 35,000 clones, roughly four fifths of them singletons. The sequenced sample was memory CD4+ T cells from blood. These receptors were collected from an adult in good health and CMV-seronegative. The CDR3 runs from the conserved cysteine through the conserved F or W. The D gene is left open where the match is weak. Not all rows give a size; the values are once, few, many and, for expanded clones, a class.

TRBD1	TRBJ1-5	TRBV6-1	NA	TGTGCCAGCAGTGGCTGGGACAGGGAGCAGCCCCAGCATTTT	CASSGWDREQPQHF
NA	TRBJ2-7	TRBV30	NA	TGTGCCTGGAGTGTACATCGCGGGGGCGTTTCCTACGAGCAGTACTTC	CAWSVHRGGVSYEQYF
NA	TRBJ2-5	TRBV7-9	NA	TGTGCCAGCAGCCCCATCGGACAGGGAGGGAGAACCCAGTACTTC	CASSPIGQGGRTQYF
NA	TRBJ2-2	TRBV6-5	NA	TGTGCCAGCAGCGCCAAACCCCGGGGGAAAGGGGAGCTGTTTTTT	CASSAKPRGKGELFF
TRBD1	TRBJ2-6	TRBV18	NA	TGTGCCAGCTCACCACTTGGACAGGGAGGCTCTGGGGCCAACGTCCTGACTTTC	CASSPLGQGGSGANVLTF
NA	TRBJ2-6	TRBV5-6	NA	TGTGCCAGCAGCCAGCGAATACAGGGTGCTGGGGCCAACGTCCTGACTTTC	CASSQRIQGAGANVLTF
TRBD1	TRBJ1-2	TRBV19	NA	TGTGCCAGTAGTGGTGCCGGGCGACAGGGCCGCTATGGCTACACCTTC	CASSGAGRQGRYGYTF
NA	TRBJ1-2	TRBV30	few	TGTGCCTGGAGGGACTTCTCTAATGGCTACACCTTC	CAWRDFSNGYTF
NA	TRBJ2-2	TRBV7-2	NA	TGTGCCAGCAGCTTATGGACCCCGTCAACCGGGGAGCTGTTTTTT	CASSLWTPSTGELFF
TRBD1	TRBJ1-5	TRBV5-1	NA	TGCGCCAGCAGCTCCCTTTCAATAGGACAGGGCAATCAGCCCCAGCATTTT	CASSSLSIGQGNQPQHF
TRBD1	TRBJ1-1	TRBV5-1	NA	TGCGCCAGCAGCTTGGGAGGGGGCTATTCCACTGAAGCTTTCTTT	CASSLGGGYSTEAFF
TRBD2	TRBJ2-5	TRBV5-4	NA	TGTGCCAGCAGCCTAAGCGGGAAAGAGACCCAGTACTTC	CASSLSGKETQYF
TRBD1	TRBJ2-2	TRBV30	NA	TGTGCCTGGAGTGGGGACAGGGGGCAATCCGGGGAGCTGTTTTTT	CAWSGDRGQSGELFF
TRBD2	TRBJ2-3	TRBV6-1	NA	TGTGCCAGCATTTCGGGAGGGCAGGGGTCAGATACGCAGTATTTT	CASISGGQGSDTQYF
NA	TRBJ2-5	TRBV5-1	NA	TGCGCCAGCAGCTTGGGGCAGATCCAAGAGACCCAGTACTTC	CASSLGQIQETQYF
NA	TRBJ1-4	TRBV18	NA	TGTGCCAGCTCACCAAGCGCGTCTAATGAAAAACTGTTTTTT	CASSPSASNEKLFF
NA	TRBJ2-2	TRBV19	NA	TGTGCCAGTAGTATTGGCAAGAAAAACACCGGGGAGCTGTTTTTT	CASSIGKKNTGELFF
NA	TRBJ2-3	TRBV2	NA	TGTGCCAGCAGCCCGAGGGGAGCAGCAGATACGCAGTATTTT	CASSPRGAADTQYF
TRBD1	TRBJ2-4	TRBV7-9	NA	TGTGCCAGCAGCCCCACCCGACAGGGGAAAAACATTCAGTACTTC	CASSPTRQGKNIQYF
NA	TRBJ2-2	TRBV25-1	NA	TGTGCCAGCAGTGAATCTCTACTAGCATCGGGAACCGGGGAGCTGTTTTTT	CASSESLLASGTGELFF
NA	TRBJ2-1	TRBV15	NA	TGTGCCACCAGCAGAGATGGGGGGAGCTCCTACAATGAGCAGTTCTTC	CATSRDGGSSYNEQFF
NA	TRBJ2-6	TRBV29-1	NA	TGCAGCGTTACTTGCGCACTCATACAAAGTCGGGCCAACGTCCTGACTTTC	CSVTCALIQSRANVLTF
NA	TRBJ1-2	TRBV10-2	NA	TGCGCCAGCAGTGGCGACTATGGCTACACCTTC	CASSGDYGYTF
NA	TRBJ2-3	TRBV5-6	few	TGTGCCAGCAGCTTAAAAGATACGCAGTATTTT	CASSLKDTQYF
TRBD1	TRBJ2-5	TRBV7-6	NA	TGTGCCAGCAGCGCCGGGACAGGGAATCAAGAGACCCAGTACTTC	CASSAGTGNQETQYF
NA	TRBJ2-3	TRBV10-2	few	TGCGCCAGCAGTGCTTTGCAGCGGGATACGCAGTATTTT	CASSALQRDTQYF
NA	TRBJ2-5	TRBV6-1	NA	TGTGCCAGCTCGCAGGGTAAAGAGACCCAGTACTTC	CASSQGKETQYF
TRBD1	TRBJ2-3	TRBV27	NA	TGTGCCAGCAGGAAATACCAGGGGGCGGGCACAGATACGCAGTATTTT	CASRKYQGAGTDTQYF
NA	TRBJ2-3	TRBV5-1	NA	TGCGCCAGCAGAAATGGGTTGGGAGGCGGGGCGAGCACAGATACGCAGTATTTT	CASRNGLGGGASTDTQYF
TRBD1	TRBJ1-2	TRBV2	NA	TGTGCCAGCTTCTGGGACAGGGAGGGCGGCTACACCTTC	CASFWDREGGYTF
NA	TRBJ1-2	TRBV6-1	NA	TGTGCCAGCATCAAGACGGGTAACTATGGCTACACCTTC	CASIKTGNYGYTF
NA	TRBJ1-6	TRBV4-2	NA	TGTGCCAGCAGCCAAGGTCGCGAAGGCTTAAATTCACCCCTCCACTTT	CASSQGREGLNSPLHF
NA	TRBJ1-3	TRBV30	NA	TGTGCCTGGAGCCCCAGGGAGCACATATATTTT	CAWSPREHIYF
TRBD2	TRBJ2-7	TRBV2	NA	TGTGCCAGCAGTGATTGGATGAAGCGGGGGGGAAAGGGCAATTCCTACGAGCAGTACTTC	CASSDWMKRGGKGNSYEQYF
TRBD2	TRBJ2-5	TRBV19	NA	TGTGCCAGTAGTATTGGCGGGGGGGCGCGGGAGACCCAGTACTTC	CASSIGGGARETQYF
NA	TRBJ2-7	TRBV5-8	NA	TGTGCCAGCAGCTTGTCTGGCAGACGTGGCTCCTACGAGCAGTACTTC	CASSLSGRRGSYEQYF
NA	TRBJ2-3	TRBV25-1	NA	TGTGCCAGCAGTGCCCCAGGGATGCAAGATACGCAGTATTTT	CASSAPGMQDTQYF
NA	TRBJ2-2	TRBV19	NA	TGTGCCAGTAGTATGTCCCGGTTTGGCACCGGGGAGCTGTTTTTT	CASSMSRFGTGELFF
NA	TRBJ2-2	TRBV6-5	NA	TGTGCCAGCAGTATGTTCAACAGAGGCACCGGGGAGCTGTTTTTT	CASSMFNRGTGELFF
TRBD2	TRBJ2-2	TRBV6-6	NA	TGTGCCAGCAGGATTCGCGGGGGGCAAACCGGGGAGCTGTTTTTT	CASRIRGGQTGELFF
NA	TRBJ1-2	TRBV18	NA	TGTGCCAGCTCACCAAAGGCACAGACCTCTAACTATGGCTACACCTTC	CASSPKAQTSNYGYTF
TRBD2	TRBJ2-7	TRBV19	few	TGTGCCAGTAGTCGAGGGACTAGCGGGGGCTCCTACGAGCAGTACTTC	CASSRGTSGGSYEQYF
TRBD1	TRBJ1-2	TRBV19	NA	TGTGCCAGTAGTAACGACAGGGGAAACGCCTATGGCTACACCTTC	CASSNDRGNAYGYTF
TRBD1	TRBJ2-2	TRBV19	few	TGTGCCAGTAGTATAGATCCCTGGCAGGGGGCGACCGGGGAGCTGTTTTTT	CASSIDPWQGATGELFF
TRBD1	TRBJ2-6	TRBV19	NA	TGTGCCAGTAATGACAGGGGGTCCTCTGGGGCCAACGTCCTGACTTTC	CASNDRGSSGANVLTF
TRBD1	TRBJ2-6	TRBV4-2	NA	TGTGCCAGCAGCCCCGGGACAGCTAGCTCTGGGGCCAACGTCCTGACTTTC	CASSPGTASSGANVLTF
NA	TRBJ1-1	TRBV4-2	medium-sized	TGTGCCAGCAGGGAAGAGAACACTGAAGCTTTCTTT	CASREENTEAFF
NA	TRBJ1-4	TRBV11-2	NA	TGTGCCAGCAGCTTGGACCGGTCGCGTGAAAAACTGTTTTTT	CASSLDRSREKLFF
TRBD1	TRBJ1-5	TRBV19	NA	TGTGCCAGTAGGAGGGACAGGGGTGAGCAGCCCCAGCATTTT	CASRRDRGEQPQHF
TRBD2	TRBJ2-3	TRBV27	NA	TGTGCCAGCAGTTTCGGTGCGGGGGGTCGGTTTAGCACAGATACGCAGTATTTT	CASSFGAGGRFSTDTQYF
NA	TRBJ2-7	TRBV28	NA	TGTGCCAGCACCCTCGGCGCAGCCTACGAGCAGTACTTC	CASTLGAAYEQYF
NA	TRBJ2-3	TRBV5-6	NA	TGTGCCAGCAGCTTTGAGCGACCTAGCACAGATACGCAGTATTTT	CASSFERPSTDTQYF
TRBD1	TRBJ2-7	TRBV5-4	NA	TGTGCCAGCAGCCCGACTCGGACAGGAAAAGGCTACGAGCAGTACTTC	CASSPTRTGKGYEQYF
NA	TRBJ1-3	TRBV2	few	TGTGCCAGCAGGCCGAGGACAGCTGGAAACACCATATATTTT	CASRPRTAGNTIYF
NA	TRBJ1-6	TRBV4-2	few	TGTGCCAGCAGCCAAGGTGGGACAAAGAATTCACCCCTCCACTTT	CASSQGGTKNSPLHF
TRBD1	TRBJ1-1	TRBV27	NA	TGTGCCAGCAGTCCATACAGGGGTATGAACACTGAAGCTTTCTTT	CASSPYRGMNTEAFF
NA	TRBJ1-2	TRBV15	NA	TGTGCCACCAGCAGAGATGACTATGGCTACACCTTC	CATSRDDYGYTF
TRBD1	TRBJ2-2	TRBV19	few	TGTGCCAGTAGTTCGACAGGGACGAACACCGGGGAGCTGTTTTTT	CASSSTGTNTGELFF
TRBD1	TRBJ1-2	TRBV10-1	NA	TGCGCCAGCAGTGAAAGTGGCAGGGGGCTTAACTATGGCTACACCTTC	CASSESGRGLNYGYTF